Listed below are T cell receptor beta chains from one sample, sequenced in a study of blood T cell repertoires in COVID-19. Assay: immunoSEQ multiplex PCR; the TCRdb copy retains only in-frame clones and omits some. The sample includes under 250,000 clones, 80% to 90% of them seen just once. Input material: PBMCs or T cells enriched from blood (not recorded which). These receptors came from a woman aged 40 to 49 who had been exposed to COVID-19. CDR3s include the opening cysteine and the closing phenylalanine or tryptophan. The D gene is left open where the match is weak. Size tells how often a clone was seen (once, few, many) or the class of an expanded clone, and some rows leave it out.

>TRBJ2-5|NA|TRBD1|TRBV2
CASRNLDRERETQYF
TGTGCCAGCAGGAACTTGGACAGGGAGAGAGAGACCCAGTACTTC
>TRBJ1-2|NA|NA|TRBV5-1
CASSIGQSYGYTF
TGCGCCAGCAGCATTGGACAGAGCTATGGCTACACCTTC
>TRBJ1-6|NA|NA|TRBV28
CASSSPSTADNSPLHF
TGTGCCAGCAGTTCGCCGTCGACAGCCGATAATTCACCCCTCCACTTT
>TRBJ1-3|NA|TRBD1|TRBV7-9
CASSPRQGSGNTIYF
TGTGCCAGCAGCCCCCGACAGGGTTCTGGAAACACCATATATTTT
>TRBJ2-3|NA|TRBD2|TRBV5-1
CASSLGLAGNTDTQYF
TGTGCCAGCAGCTTGGGGCTAGCGGGGAACACAGATACGCAGTATTTT
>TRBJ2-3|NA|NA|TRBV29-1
CSVEGEGGAKTDTQYF
TGCAGCGTTGAAGGGGAGGGGGGTGCTAAAACAGATACGCAGTATTTT
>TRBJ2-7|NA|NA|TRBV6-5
CASTSAGTVYEQYF
TGTGCCAGCACCTCAGCCGGGACTGTCTACGAGCAGTACTTC
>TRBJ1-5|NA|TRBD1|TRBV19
CASSIWDRDHQPQHF
TGTGCCAGTAGTATTTGGGACAGGGACCATCAGCCCCAGCATTTT
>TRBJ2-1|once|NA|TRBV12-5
CASGLASYNEQFF
TGTGCTAGTGGTTTGGCCAGCTACAATGAGCAGTTCTTC
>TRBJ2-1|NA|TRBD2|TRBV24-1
CATSDWTSGDPNEQFF
TGTGCCACCAGTGACTGGACTAGCGGGGACCCCAATGAGCAGTTCTTC
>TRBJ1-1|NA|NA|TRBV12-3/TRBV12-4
CASNPTGNTEAFF
TGTGCCAGCAACCCGACAGGGAACACTGAAGCTTTCTTT
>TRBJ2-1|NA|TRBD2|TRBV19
CASSILAGNEQFF
TGTGCCAGTAGTATCCTAGCGGGAAATGAGCAGTTCTTC
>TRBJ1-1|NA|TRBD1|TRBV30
CAWIWAGGTEAFF
TGTGCCTGGATCTGGGCAGGGGGGACTGAAGCTTTCTTT
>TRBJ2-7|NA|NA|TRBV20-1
CSASRQGFYEQYF
TGCAGTGCTAGTCGTCAGGGTTTTTACGAGCAGTACTTC
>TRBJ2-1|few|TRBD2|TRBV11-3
CASSPGLAGFYNEQFF
TGTGCCAGCAGCCCGGGACTAGCGGGATTCTACAATGAGCAGTTCTTC
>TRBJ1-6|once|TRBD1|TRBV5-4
CASSRTGSSYNSPLHF
TGTGCCAGCAGCCGGACAGGGAGCTCCTATAATTCACCCCTCCACTTT
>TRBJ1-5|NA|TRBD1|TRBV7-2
CASSLGQGAQPQHF
TGTGCCAGCAGCTTAGGACAGGGCGCACAGCCCCAGCATTTT
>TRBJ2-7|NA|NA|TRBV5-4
CASSRGLLEQYF
TGTGCCAGCAGCAGGGGATTGTTGGAGCAGTACTTC
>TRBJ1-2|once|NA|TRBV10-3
CASRDYGYTF
TGTGCCTCTCGGGACTATGGCTACACCTTC
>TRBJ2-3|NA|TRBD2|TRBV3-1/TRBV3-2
CASSQEWGGSDTQYF
TGTGCCAGCAGCCAAGAATGGGGGGGGAGCGATACGCAGTATTTT
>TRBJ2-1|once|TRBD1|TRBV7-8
CASSDRVGYNEQFF
TGTGCCAGCAGCGACAGGGTTGGCTACAATGAGCAGTTCTTC
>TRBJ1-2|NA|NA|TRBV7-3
CASSLTRTADYGYTF
TGTGCCAGCAGCTTAACGAGGACAGCAGACTATGGCTACACCTTC
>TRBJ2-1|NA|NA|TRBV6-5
CASSHDLTNEQFF
TGTGCCAGCAGTCACGACTTGACTAATGAGCAGTTCTTC
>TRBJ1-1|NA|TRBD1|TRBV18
CASSRRETGGAEPGTEAFF
TGTGCCAGCTCACGACGGGAAACAGGGGGCGCAGAACCTGGCACTGAAGCTTTCTTT
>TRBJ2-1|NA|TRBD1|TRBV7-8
CASSSGTADYNEQFF
TGTGCCAGCAGCTCCGGGACAGCTGACTACAATGAGCAGTTCTTC
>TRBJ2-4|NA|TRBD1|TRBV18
CASSPPSPGQGSKNIQYF
TGTGCCAGCTCACCACCCTCTCCGGGACAGGGCTCCAAAAACATTCAGTACTTC